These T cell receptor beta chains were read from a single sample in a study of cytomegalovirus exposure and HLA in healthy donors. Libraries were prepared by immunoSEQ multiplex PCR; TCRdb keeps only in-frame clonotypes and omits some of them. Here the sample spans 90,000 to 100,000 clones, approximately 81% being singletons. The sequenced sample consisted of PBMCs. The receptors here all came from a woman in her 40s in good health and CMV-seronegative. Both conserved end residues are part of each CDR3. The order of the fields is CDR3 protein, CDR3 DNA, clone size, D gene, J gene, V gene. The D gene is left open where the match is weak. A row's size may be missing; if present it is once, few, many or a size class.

cdr3_aa: CASSQDLGGWVNEKLFF; cdr3_nt: TGCGCCAGCAGCCAAGATTTAGGAGGTTGGGTCAATGAAAAACTGTTTTTT; clone_size: -; d_call: -; j_call: TRBJ1-4; v_call: TRBV4-3
cdr3_aa: CASSEAEGGGYTF; cdr3_nt: TGTGCCAGCAGTGAAGCGGAGGGCGGAGGCTACACCTTC; clone_size: -; d_call: -; j_call: TRBJ1-2; v_call: TRBV6-1
cdr3_aa: CASSPAAQVFNQPQHF; cdr3_nt: TGTGCCAGTAGTCCCGCCGCACAGGTCTTTAATCAGCCCCAGCATTTT; clone_size: -; d_call: -; j_call: TRBJ1-5; v_call: TRBV19
cdr3_aa: CASRLFRDSTNEKLFF; cdr3_nt: TGTGCCAGCAGGCTGTTCCGGGACAGTACGAATGAAAAACTGTTTTTT; clone_size: -; d_call: TRBD1; j_call: TRBJ1-4; v_call: TRBV28
cdr3_aa: CASSYFPGQSVEKLFF; cdr3_nt: TGTGCCAGCAGTTACTTCCCGGGACAGTCAGTTGAAAAACTGTTTTTT; clone_size: few; d_call: TRBD1; j_call: TRBJ1-4; v_call: TRBV6-5
cdr3_aa: CASSVGTGDTEAFF; cdr3_nt: TGTGCCAGCAGTGTCGGGACAGGCGACACTGAAGCTTTCTTT; clone_size: few; d_call: TRBD1; j_call: TRBJ1-1; v_call: TRBV6-4
cdr3_aa: CASSPPGYEQYF; cdr3_nt: TGTGCCAGCAGCCCTCCGGGGTACGAGCAGTACTTC; clone_size: -; d_call: -; j_call: TRBJ2-7; v_call: TRBV7-6
cdr3_aa: CASSLSGDTQYF; cdr3_nt: TGTGCCAGCAGCTTGAGCGGAGATACGCAGTATTTT; clone_size: -; d_call: -; j_call: TRBJ2-3; v_call: TRBV7-9
cdr3_aa: CASSVGGGAGNTEAFF; cdr3_nt: TGTGCCAGCAGCGTAGGGGGGGGCGCCGGGAACACTGAAGCTTTCTTT; clone_size: -; d_call: -; j_call: TRBJ1-1; v_call: TRBV7-9
cdr3_aa: CASRKRLTDTQYF; cdr3_nt: TGTGCCAGCCGGAAGCGGCTCACAGATACGCAGTATTTT; clone_size: -; d_call: -; j_call: TRBJ2-3; v_call: TRBV6-4
cdr3_aa: CATSRDRGKPQHF; cdr3_nt: TGTGCCACCAGCAGAGACAGGGGTAAGCCCCAGCATTTT; clone_size: -; d_call: -; j_call: TRBJ1-5; v_call: TRBV15
cdr3_aa: CASSWGGERAYEQYF; cdr3_nt: TGTGCCAGCAGCTGGGGAGGGGAGAGGGCCTACGAGCAGTACTTC; clone_size: -; d_call: TRBD2; j_call: TRBJ2-7; v_call: TRBV5-6
cdr3_aa: CASSVSGGTDTQYF; cdr3_nt: TGTGCCAGTAGTGTGTCAGGGGGCACAGATACGCAGTATTTT; clone_size: once; d_call: -; j_call: TRBJ2-3; v_call: TRBV19
cdr3_aa: CASSRDRIEGEQYF; cdr3_nt: TGCGCCAGCAGCAGGGACAGGATCGAGGGCGAGCAGTACTTC; clone_size: few; d_call: TRBD1; j_call: TRBJ2-7; v_call: TRBV5-1
cdr3_aa: CASSKTGANSPLHF; cdr3_nt: TGTGCCAGTAGTAAGACAGGCGCAAATTCACCCCTCCACTTT; clone_size: -; d_call: -; j_call: TRBJ1-6; v_call: TRBV19
cdr3_aa: CASSLGGWANTEAFF; cdr3_nt: TGTGCCAGCAGTTTGGGGGGGTGGGCGAACACTGAAGCTTTCTTT; clone_size: -; d_call: -; j_call: TRBJ1-1; v_call: TRBV27
cdr3_aa: CASSLRRTDLKETQYF; cdr3_nt: TGTGCCAGCAGCTTAAGGAGGACAGACCTTAAAGAGACCCAGTACTTC; clone_size: few; d_call: -; j_call: TRBJ2-5; v_call: TRBV7-9
cdr3_aa: CASSLGSGTYNEQFF; cdr3_nt: TGTGCCAGCAGCTTAGGTAGCGGGACCTACAATGAGCAGTTCTTC; clone_size: -; d_call: TRBD2; j_call: TRBJ2-1; v_call: TRBV13
cdr3_aa: CASSIGERNQPQHF; cdr3_nt: TGTGCCAGCAGCATAGGGGAACGCAATCAGCCCCAGCATTTT; clone_size: -; d_call: -; j_call: TRBJ1-5; v_call: TRBV21-1
cdr3_aa: CSVREGNQPQHF; cdr3_nt: TGCAGCGTTAGGGAGGGGAATCAGCCCCAGCATTTT; clone_size: -; d_call: -; j_call: TRBJ1-5; v_call: TRBV29-1
cdr3_aa: CASSHAPKTHSGELFF; cdr3_nt: TGCGCCAGCAGTCACGCACCCAAGACACATAGCGGGGAGCTGTTTTTT; clone_size: -; d_call: -; j_call: TRBJ2-2; v_call: TRBV23-1
cdr3_aa: CASSMAAGGGMGGYTF; cdr3_nt: TGTGCCAGTAGTATGGCGGCAGGAGGGGGCATGGGCGGCTACACCTTC; clone_size: once; d_call: TRBD1; j_call: TRBJ1-2; v_call: TRBV19
cdr3_aa: CASSSYGGNNEQFF; cdr3_nt: TGTGCCAGCAGCTCCTACGGAGGGAACAATGAGCAGTTCTTC; clone_size: -; d_call: -; j_call: TRBJ2-1; v_call: TRBV7-2
cdr3_aa: CASSPGPPGNTIYF; cdr3_nt: TGCGCCAGCAGCCCTGGGCCCCCTGGAAACACCATATATTTT; clone_size: -; d_call: -; j_call: TRBJ1-3; v_call: TRBV5-1
cdr3_aa: CASSEPDYGYTF; cdr3_nt: TGTGCCAGCTCTGAGCCGGACTATGGCTACACCTTC; clone_size: -; d_call: -; j_call: TRBJ1-2; v_call: TRBV6-1
cdr3_aa: CASRDGTGYTGELFF; cdr3_nt: TGCGCCAGCAGAGATGGGACAGGGTACACCGGGGAGCTGTTTTTT; clone_size: -; d_call: TRBD1; j_call: TRBJ2-2; v_call: TRBV10-1
cdr3_aa: CSADAGRPKPEAFF; cdr3_nt: TGCAGCGCGGACGCGGGCCGGCCCAAGCCCGAAGCTTTCTTT; clone_size: -; d_call: -; j_call: TRBJ1-1; v_call: TRBV29-1
cdr3_aa: CASSFAPAGAAANYGYTF; cdr3_nt: TGCGCCAGCAGCTTTGCGCCTGCAGGGGCCGCGGCTAACTATGGCTACACCTTC; clone_size: once; d_call: -; j_call: TRBJ1-2; v_call: TRBV5-1
cdr3_aa: CASSLDPTGGNTEAFF; cdr3_nt: TGTGCCAGCAGCTTGGACCCGACAGGAGGGAACACTGAAGCTTTCTTT; clone_size: -; d_call: -; j_call: TRBJ1-1; v_call: TRBV5-4
cdr3_aa: CASSSRGSGPYNEQFF; cdr3_nt: TGTGCCAGCAGCTCCCGGGGGAGCGGGCCCTACAATGAGCAGTTCTTC; clone_size: -; d_call: -; j_call: TRBJ2-1; v_call: TRBV11-3
cdr3_aa: CASSNRTGGGNTIYF; cdr3_nt: TGCGCCAGCAGCAACAGGACAGGGGGAGGAAACACCATATATTTT; clone_size: once; d_call: TRBD1; j_call: TRBJ1-3; v_call: TRBV5-1
cdr3_aa: CASSSTRGSSYEQYF; cdr3_nt: TGTGCCAGCAGCTCGACCAGGGGATCATCCTACGAGCAGTACTTC; clone_size: once; d_call: -; j_call: TRBJ2-7; v_call: TRBV9
cdr3_aa: CASGLGVGTGGLGELFF; cdr3_nt: TGTGCTAGTGGTTTAGGCGTCGGGACAGGGGGACTGGGGGAGCTGTTTTTT; clone_size: -; d_call: TRBD1; j_call: TRBJ2-2; v_call: TRBV12-5
cdr3_aa: CASSPLLASRTGELFF; cdr3_nt: TGTGCCAGCAGCCCTCTACTAGCGTCAAGGACCGGGGAGCTGTTTTTT; clone_size: few; d_call: TRBD2; j_call: TRBJ2-2; v_call: TRBV7-9
cdr3_aa: CASNPLGIFNEKLFF; cdr3_nt: TGTGCCAGCAATCCCCTCGGGATTTTTAATGAAAAACTGTTTTTT; clone_size: -; d_call: -; j_call: TRBJ1-4; v_call: TRBV28
cdr3_aa: CASRVQGDQPQHF; cdr3_nt: TGTGCCAGCAGGGTACAGGGCGATCAGCCCCAGCATTTT; clone_size: once; d_call: -; j_call: TRBJ1-5; v_call: TRBV25-1
cdr3_aa: CASSVGTGGLNTEAFF; cdr3_nt: TGCGCCAGCAGCGTCGGGACAGGGGGCCTGAACACTGAAGCTTTCTTT; clone_size: -; d_call: TRBD1; j_call: TRBJ1-1; v_call: TRBV5-1
cdr3_aa: CASSETGGRAGELFF; cdr3_nt: TGTGCCAGTAGCGAGACAGGGGGCAGGGCCGGGGAGCTGTTTTTT; clone_size: few; d_call: TRBD1; j_call: TRBJ2-2; v_call: TRBV19
cdr3_aa: CASTQGERYNEQFF; cdr3_nt: TGTGCCAGCACACAGGGAGAACGTTACAATGAGCAGTTCTTC; clone_size: few; d_call: -; j_call: TRBJ2-1; v_call: TRBV27
cdr3_aa: CASSGWGGNTGELFF; cdr3_nt: TGTGCCAGCAGTGGATGGGGCGGGAACACCGGGGAGCTGTTTTTT; clone_size: -; d_call: -; j_call: TRBJ2-2; v_call: TRBV6-1
cdr3_aa: CASSEGLTGVF; cdr3_nt: TGTGCCAGCAGTGAAGGACTGACGGGGGTCTTC; clone_size: -; d_call: -; j_call: TRBJ2-1; v_call: TRBV6-1
cdr3_aa: CASRSGGNQPQHF; cdr3_nt: TGTGCCAGCAGATCGGGGGGCAATCAGCCCCAGCATTTT; clone_size: few; d_call: -; j_call: TRBJ1-5; v_call: TRBV6-1
cdr3_aa: CASSLSGTSYEQYF; cdr3_nt: TGCGCCAGCAGCTTGTCTGGGACTAGCTACGAGCAGTACTTC; clone_size: -; d_call: TRBD2; j_call: TRBJ2-7; v_call: TRBV5-1
cdr3_aa: CASSLEAGGWTDTQYF; cdr3_nt: TGTGCCAGCAGCTTAGAGGCGGGAGGATGGACAGATACGCAGTATTTT; clone_size: -; d_call: TRBD2; j_call: TRBJ2-3; v_call: TRBV7-8
cdr3_aa: CASSNSRRGVRGSNQPQHF; cdr3_nt: TGTGCCAGTAGTAATTCCAGGCGGGGGGTTCGGGGAAGCAATCAGCCCCAGCATTTT; clone_size: -; d_call: -; j_call: TRBJ1-5; v_call: TRBV19
cdr3_aa: CASSVLAGGGQETQYF; cdr3_nt: TGTGCCAGCAGCGTCTTAGCGGGTGGAGGACAAGAGACCCAGTACTTC; clone_size: -; d_call: TRBD2; j_call: TRBJ2-5; v_call: TRBV9
cdr3_aa: CASSSSMRETQYF; cdr3_nt: TGTGCCAGCAGTTCTTCAATGAGGGAGACCCAGTACTTC; clone_size: -; d_call: -; j_call: TRBJ2-5; v_call: TRBV6-1
cdr3_aa: CSVAKQLGYTF; cdr3_nt: TGCAGCGTCGCTAAACAGCTTGGCTACACCTTC; clone_size: -; d_call: -; j_call: TRBJ1-2; v_call: TRBV29-1
cdr3_aa: CASSGLAGPNEQFF; cdr3_nt: TGCGCCAGCAGTGGATTAGCGGGACCGAATGAGCAGTTCTTC; clone_size: -; d_call: TRBD2; j_call: TRBJ2-1; v_call: TRBV10-2
cdr3_aa: CASSLGQGYEQYF; cdr3_nt: TGTGCCAGCAGTTTAGGACAGGGCTACGAGCAGTACTTC; clone_size: -; d_call: TRBD1; j_call: TRBJ2-7; v_call: TRBV28
cdr3_aa: CASSLEQGSTDTQYF; cdr3_nt: TGTGCCAGCAGCTTGGAACAGGGGAGCACAGATACGCAGTATTTT; clone_size: few; d_call: TRBD1; j_call: TRBJ2-3; v_call: TRBV5-4
cdr3_aa: CASSEPLNEQFF; cdr3_nt: TGTGCCAGCAGTGAACCCCTCAATGAGCAGTTCTTC; clone_size: -; d_call: -; j_call: TRBJ2-1; v_call: TRBV25-1
cdr3_aa: CASSQQATTEAFF; cdr3_nt: TGTGCCAGCAGCCAACAGGCGACCACTGAAGCTTTCTTT; clone_size: -; d_call: -; j_call: TRBJ1-1; v_call: TRBV7-3
cdr3_aa: CASRDGMGEQYF; cdr3_nt: TGTGCCAGTAGGGACGGGATGGGGGAGCAGTACTTC; clone_size: -; d_call: -; j_call: TRBJ2-7; v_call: TRBV19
cdr3_aa: CASSGLAGVSETQYF; cdr3_nt: TGTGCCAGCAGCGGACTAGCGGGAGTCTCGGAGACCCAGTACTTC; clone_size: -; d_call: TRBD2; j_call: TRBJ2-5; v_call: TRBV2
cdr3_aa: CASSLQTGLGGQETQYF; cdr3_nt: TGTGCCAGCAGTCTCCAGACAGGGTTAGGGGGCCAAGAGACCCAGTACTTC; clone_size: -; d_call: TRBD1; j_call: TRBJ2-5; v_call: TRBV28
cdr3_aa: CASSAFATGGYEQYF; cdr3_nt: TGTGCCAGCAGCGCCTTCGCTACAGGGGGCTACGAGCAGTACTTC; clone_size: -; d_call: TRBD1; j_call: TRBJ2-7; v_call: TRBV2
cdr3_aa: CASSIRDRGLSPGELFF; cdr3_nt: TGTGCCAGTAGTATTAGGGACAGGGGGCTTAGTCCCGGGGAGCTGTTTTTT; clone_size: -; d_call: TRBD1; j_call: TRBJ2-2; v_call: TRBV19
cdr3_aa: CASRRQGSYEQYF; cdr3_nt: TGTGCCAGCAGAAGACAGGGATCCTACGAGCAGTACTTC; clone_size: -; d_call: TRBD1; j_call: TRBJ2-7; v_call: TRBV27